The 3 T cell receptor beta chains presented below share a single source sample, sequenced in a study of blood T cell repertoires in COVID-19. Data came from immunoSEQ multiplex PCR; TCRdb stores just in-frame clones and leaves some out. Altogether about 130,000 clones are present, approximately 85% being singletons, with the ten largest covering 3.2%. Sequenced material: peripheral blood. The receptor set was obtained from a woman older than 75 with COVID-19, enrolled during active disease.

This chain links TRBV6-4 with TRBJ1-2; D gene unclear. This CDR3 spans 13 amino acids. CDR1 is MRHNA, CDR2 SNTAGT, per germline. V lost 5 bases and J lost 0, with 7 bases in between. The CDR3 sequence: CASSPEANYGYTF. The CDR3 DNA sequence: TGTGCCAGCAGTCCCGAGGCTAACTATGGCTACACCTTC.

This clone was picked up one time. The rearrangement uses TRBV6-2 or TRBV6-3 and TRBJ2-7, with TRBD2 identical over 8 bases. In germline, CDR1 is MNHEY, CDR2 SVGEGT. Trimming cost V 0 bases and J 7 bases; bases outside gene matches: 11. CDR3 size: 16 residues. The CDR3 nucleotides are TGTGCCAGCAGTTACTCTGACGGGAGGGCCTCGGGTGAGCAGTACTTC. It is translated as CASSYSDGRASGEQYF.

This clone was recorded only once. The chain recombines TRBV11-2 with TRBJ2-1; TRBD1 aligns across 7 bases. J was trimmed by 0 bases and V by 6 bases; bases with no gene match: 14. Germline CDR1 reads SGHAT; CDR2 reads FQNNGV. The CDR3 consists of 18 residues. CDR3 amino acids: CASRDIRGRTLSYNEQFF. As DNA, the CDR3 is TGTGCCAGCAGGGACATTAGGGGGCGCACCCTCTCCTACAATGAGCAGTTCTTC.